A selection of T cell receptor beta chains follows, all from one sample in a study of CD8+ T cells in alopecia areata. Generated by immunoSEQ multiplex PCR, the TCRdb table keeps only in-frame clones and is missing some. The sample lists over 100,000 clones, 50% to 55% occurring once. Sequencing used CD4+ T cells sorted from blood, obtained at week 4, from a patient treated with tofacitinib. These receptors originate from a human donor with alopecia areata. CDR3s include the opening cysteine and the closing phenylalanine or tryptophan. The D gene is left open where the match is weak. Part of the rows lack a size; the others show once, few, many or a class for expanded clones.

clone size	D gene	V gene	J gene	CDR3 DNA	CDR3 protein
NA	NA	TRBV30	TRBJ1-3	TGTGCCTGGAGTGTTCGACAGTCTGGAAACACCATATATTTT	CAWSVRQSGNTIYF
NA	NA	TRBV30	TRBJ2-7	TGTGCCTGGAGGTTGGGAAGCGAGCAGTACTTC	CAWRLGSEQYF
NA	TRBD2	TRBV29-1	TRBJ2-4	TGCAGCTCCCGGACTAGCGCTTCTAACATTCAGTACTTC	CSSRTSASNIQYF
NA	TRBD2	TRBV19	TRBJ2-2	TGTGCCAGTAGCCCCTGGACTAGCGGGTCCGGGGAGCTGTTTTTT	CASSPWTSGSGELFF
once	NA	TRBV6-5	TRBJ1-5	TGTGCCAGCAGTTACACGGTCAGTAGCAATCAGCCCCAGCATTTT	CASSYTVSSNQPQHF
NA	TRBD1	TRBV29-1	TRBJ1-1	TGCAGCGTCGTTCAGGGGGCTGGTTACACTGAAGCTTTCTTT	CSVVQGAGYTEAFF
NA	NA	TRBV5-4	TRBJ1-2	TGTGCCAGCAGCCTACCCGACAGGAACCTCTATGGCTACACCTTC	CASSLPDRNLYGYTF
NA	NA	TRBV11-2	TRBJ2-7	TGTGCCAGCAGCTTAGGCCCCATCTACGAGCAGTACTTC	CASSLGPIYEQYF
once	NA	TRBV29-1	TRBJ1-3	TGCAGCGTTGGGTCTGATGGAAACACCATATATTTT	CSVGSDGNTIYF
NA	NA	TRBV18	TRBJ1-5	TGTGCCAGCTCACCTGGTCAGGGTCAGCCCCAGCATTTT	CASSPGQGQPQHF
once	NA	TRBV29-1	TRBJ2-3	TGCAGCGTTGTTTTACAGGCACGAGATACGCAGTATTTT	CSVVLQARDTQYF
NA	TRBD1	TRBV6-5	TRBJ2-7	TGTGCCAGCAGGGGCGACAGGGGCTACTCCTACGAGCAGTACTTC	CASRGDRGYSYEQYF
NA	NA	TRBV6-6	TRBJ1-5	TGTGCCAGCAGTTCGGGGGGCAATCAGCCCCAGCATTTT	CASSSGGNQPQHF
NA	TRBD2	TRBV30	TRBJ2-1	TGTGCCTGGAGAGCCAGACTAGCGGGAGAGGTTGAGCAGTTCTTC	CAWRARLAGEVEQFF
NA	NA	TRBV7-9	TRBJ1-2	TGTGCCAGCAGCGCCATGGGTGGCTACACCTTC	CASSAMGGYTF
NA	NA	TRBV2	TRBJ1-1	TGTGCCAGCAGTGATGTTGCGGCTTTCTTT	CASSDVAAFF
NA	NA	TRBV30	TRBJ1-5	TGTGCCTGGCAGGCGGGGGGCCTTGGCAATCAGCCCCAGCATTTT	CAWQAGGLGNQPQHF
NA	NA	TRBV29-1	TRBJ1-1	TGCAGCGTTGGGACGGTCTTGAACACTGAAGCTTTCTTT	CSVGTVLNTEAFF
NA	NA	TRBV29-1	TRBJ1-1	TGCAGCGCCGAGGCGGCTAACACTGAAGCTTTCTTT	CSAEAANTEAFF
few	NA	TRBV19	TRBJ2-3	TGTGCCAGTAGTTCCGGTAACCGAGGGGGCACAGATACGCAGTATTTT	CASSSGNRGGTDTQYF
few	NA	TRBV30	TRBJ1-5	TGTGCCTGGAGTCGACCGTTAGACCATCAGCCCCAGCATTTT	CAWSRPLDHQPQHF
NA	TRBD2	TRBV6-5	TRBJ2-7	TGTGCCAGCAGTTACGGCGGGAGGGGTAACGAGCAGTACTTC	CASSYGGRGNEQYF
NA	NA	TRBV15	TRBJ2-6	TGTGCCACCAGCACCACCGGGAATGGGGCCAACGTCCTGACTTTC	CATSTTGNGANVLTF
NA	TRBD2	TRBV7-6	TRBJ2-7	TGTGCCAGCAGCTTAGAGGCGGGGGGGGTAGCGGGAGCCCACGAGCAGTACTTC	CASSLEAGGVAGAHEQYF
NA	NA	TRBV19	TRBJ1-5	TGTGCCACCAAGGGGCAGAATAGCAATCAGCCCCAGCATTTT	CATKGQNSNQPQHF
NA	NA	TRBV6-5	TRBJ1-2	TGTGCCAGCAGCCCCGGGCAGGCACTTACCTATGGCTACACCTTC	CASSPGQALTYGYTF
NA	NA	TRBV29-1	TRBJ1-1	TGCAGCGTTGTGACAGGTTCGAGGAACACTGAAGCTTTCTTT	CSVVTGSRNTEAFF
NA	NA	TRBV7-9	TRBJ2-3	TGTGCCAGCAGCTACACAGATACGCAGTATTTT	CASSYTDTQYF